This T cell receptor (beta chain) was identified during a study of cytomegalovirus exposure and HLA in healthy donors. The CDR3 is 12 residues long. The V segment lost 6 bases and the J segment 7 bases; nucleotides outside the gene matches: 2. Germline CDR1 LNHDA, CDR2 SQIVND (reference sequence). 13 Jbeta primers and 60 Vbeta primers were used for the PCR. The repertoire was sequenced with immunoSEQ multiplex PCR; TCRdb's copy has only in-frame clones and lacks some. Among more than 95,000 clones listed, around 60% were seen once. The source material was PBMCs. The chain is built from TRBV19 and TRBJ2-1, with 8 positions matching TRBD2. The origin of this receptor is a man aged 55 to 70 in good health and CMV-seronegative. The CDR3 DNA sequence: TGTGCCAGTAGCACTAGCGGTAATGAGCAGTTCTTC. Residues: CASSTSGNEQFF.